This T cell receptor (beta chain) was observed in a study of TIL therapy for anti-PD-1-resistant metastatic lung cancer. From germline, CDR1 is MNHEY and CDR2 SVGAGI. The CDR3 runs 14 residues. V was cut by 2 bases and J by 1 base, with 8 bases left in between. The immunoSEQ assay was v3. The table came from immunoSEQ multiplex PCR; TCRdb's copy has only in-frame clones and leaves some out. The table records some 46,000 clones, roughly 78% of them present only once. Sample time point: pre-treatment sample, taken before nivolumab and TIL therapy. Patients were adults with stage 4 NSCLC. Notes on this clone: Its specificity is not known.

Study outcomes and limitations: After infusion, TIL clonotypes partly replaced peripheral T cells and declined over months.

The chain uses TRBV6-5 and TRBJ1-1, with D possibly matching TRBD1 (5 bases). The origin of this receptor is a man between 65 and 80 years old with non-small cell lung cancer. The starting material was blood, obtained at baseline. This CDR3 reads CASSYGQTNTEAFF. In DNA, the CDR3 is TGTGCCAGCAGTTACGGACAAACGAACACTGAAGCTTTCTTT.